Shown below are 19 T cell receptor beta chains from a single sample sequenced in a study. TCRdb processed the RT-PCR reads anew with MiXCR; each CDR3 protein has one entry. Of fewer than 800,000 distinct CDR3 sequences listed, 14% are singletons. Sequences were obtained from memory CD4+ T cells from blood. Every receptor here comes from a female donor in good health, serving as a healthy control.

This clonotype showed up many times. The chain uses TRBV7-6 and TRBJ1-2; no definite D call. Germline V gene lookup returns CDR1 SGHVS and CDR2 FNYEAQ. The ends were cut back, 7 bases at V and 6 bases at J, with 18 bases in the middle. The CDR3 has 14 residues. CDR3 sequence: CASKPGPTLDGYTF. The CDR3 region has the DNA TGTGCCAGCAAGCCCGGACCTACGCTGGATGGCTACACCTTC.

The chain uses TRBV20-1 and TRBJ2-2; 8 bases are a match to TRBD2. Unmatched junction bases numbered 5, after V lost 8 bases and J lost 0 bases. Germline CDR1 DFQATT, CDR2 SNEGSKA (reference sequence). CDR3 length: 14 amino acids. CDR3 loop: CSTELAANTGELFF. The CDR3 nucleotides are TGCAGTACGGAACTAGCGGCGAACACCGGGGAGCTGTTTTTT.

This clonotype was detected ten times or more. For the CDR3, the DNA is TGCAGTGCTCCCTTGTGGGCTAATGAGCAGTTCTTC. It translates to CSAPLWANEQFF. The chain couples TRBV20-1 to TRBJ2-1; D is ambiguous. Deletions cut 5 bases from V and 7 bases from J, with 12 bases between. There are 12 residues in the CDR3. Germline values: CDR1 DFQATT, CDR2 SNEGSKA (reference sequence).

The rearrangement uses TRBV18 and TRBJ2-7; possible D gene TRBD1, 6 bases. The CDR3 runs 13 residues. V was shortened by 4 bases and J by 6 bases, with 13 bases between the two germline ends. Germline-derived CDR1 and CDR2 are KGHSH and LQKENI. CDR3 sequence (DNA): TGTGCCAGCTCACTACAGGGATCGGCCGAGCAGTACTTC. It translates to CASSLQGSAEQYF.

This clonotype was recorded a few times. The J gene is TRBJ2-4, the V gene TRBV4-1; a weak D match, TRBD2 (7 bases). With 0 bases removed from V and 2 bases from J, the gap between germline ends came to 14 bases. Germline loops: CDR1 MGHRA, CDR2 YSYEKL. There are 17 residues in the CDR3. Here the CDR3 reads CASSQEGGGATKNIQYF. The CDR3 coding sequence is TGCGCCAGCAGCCAAGAAGGCGGGGGCGCCACCAAAAACATTCAGTACTTC.

In its sample, this clonotype was seen a few times. V gene TRBV29-1 combines with J gene TRBJ2-1; TRBD2 matches 8 bases. This CDR3 is built from 12 residues. Germline V gives CDR1 SQVTM, CDR2 ANQGSEA. With V trimmed by 7 bases and J by 10 bases, 9 bases remained unmatched. CDR3 DNA: TGCAGCGGGGGACTAGTTGTTGGCGAGCAGTTCTTC. Translated, it gives CSGGLVVGEQFF.

In this sample, this clonotype turned up many times. The chain recombines TRBV20-1 with TRBJ2-7; no clear D. Germline V gene lookup returns CDR1 DFQATT and CDR2 SNEGSKA (reference sequence). This CDR3 is 14 amino acids long. V lost 4 bases, J lost 2 bases, and 15 bases lay in between. The CDR3 region has the DNA TGCAGTGCTAATATTGATCGGGTCACCTACGAGCAGTACTTC. Encoded protein: CSANIDRVTYEQYF.

This sequence joins TRBV12-5 and TRBJ1-2; D may be TRBD1 (6 bases). CDR3 length equals 15 residues. Germline V CDR1 and CDR2: LGHNT, FRNRAP. The V end was cut by 1 base, the J end by 6 bases, with 15 bases between. The CDR3 coding sequence is TGTGCTAGTGGTTTGGAACCAGGGGAAGGGAATGGCTACACCTTC. This encodes CASGLEPGEGNGYTF.

This clonotype was seen a few times. The rearrangement uses TRBV12-3 or TRBV12-4 and TRBJ1-5, with D unclear. V was cut by 3 bases and J by 1 base, with 7 bases left in between. The CDR3 covers 14 residues. CDR3 loop: CASSFFGSNQPQHF. The CDR3 nucleotides are TGTGCCAGCAGTTTCTTCGGAAGCAATCAGCCCCAGCATTTT.

The table lists this clonotype with many counts. This is likely a read error, given that the CDR3 carries no conserved phenylalanine or tryptophan at its end. The limits of the CDR3 on the DNA are not certain, so only TCRdb's listed CDR3 is given. J is TRBJ1-2 and V is TRBV4-1. Germline V CDR1 and CDR2: MGHRA, YSYEKL. Inclusive of both ends, the CDR3 amounts to 15 amino acids. The chain's CDR3 is CASSQPQIKGSYLFV.

The chain has TRBV7-9 and TRBJ1-4; TRBD1 aligns across 9 bases. J lost 2 bases, V lost 5 bases, and 6 bases had no gene match. Germline V lookup: CDR1 SEHNR, CDR2 FQNEAQ (reference sequence). The CDR3 sequence is 16 residues long. Here the CDR3 reads CASSGAGTGTNEKLFF. CDR3 in DNA: TGTGCCAGCAGCGGTGCCGGGACAGGGACTAATGAAAAACTGTTTTTT.

This clonotype occurred many times. The V call is TRBV11-2, the J call TRBJ2-2; D perhaps matches TRBD2 (5 bases). The CDR3 runs to 14 residues. The V gene's germline CDR1 is SGHAT and CDR2 FQNNGV. Trimming took 3 bases from V and 4 from J, leaving 9 bases between them. CDR3 amino acids: CASSFRRGTGELFF. CDR3 DNA sequence: TGTGCCAGCAGCTTTCGACGGGGCACCGGGGAGCTGTTTTTT.

Many counts were recorded for this clonotype. Written as DNA, the CDR3 is TGCAGTGCTAGGGCGGGGGCTACGCAGTATTTT. Translated: CSARAGATQYF. This chain uses TRBV20-1 with TRBJ2-3, with D possibly being TRBD2 (7 bases). The CDR3 totals 11 residues. Germline values: CDR1 DFQATT, CDR2 SNEGSKA (reference sequence). Trimming stripped 3 bases from V and 8 bases from J, with 9 bases between.

In its sample, this clonotype was seen a few times. V usage is TRBV7-9 and J usage is TRBJ2-1; D unclear. The V and J ends lost 0 bases and 0 bases respectively, with 12 bases between them. The CDR3 runs to 17 residues. CDR1 is SEHNR, CDR2 FQNEAQ, per germline (reference sequence). In DNA form, the CDR3 reads TGTGCCAGCAGCTTAGCTGCTCTAGAGCGCTCCTACAATGAGCAGTTCTTC. This sequence encodes CASSLAALERSYNEQFF.

This clonotype was seen ten or more times. The rearrangement links TRBV6-1 to TRBJ2-3; TRBD1 is a possible D gene (7 bases). The CDR3 has 13 residues. Germline loops: CDR1 MNHNS, CDR2 SASEGT. V was cut by 7 bases and J by 0 bases, with 8 bases left in between. The CDR3 reads CASTGGSTDTQYF. DNA for the CDR3: TGTGCCAGCACAGGGGGGAGCACAGATACGCAGTATTTT.

This clonotype was observed many times. The chain is built from TRBV29-1 and TRBJ2-7; 11 bases are a match to TRBD1. Losses at the gene ends were 3 bases for V and 6 bases for J; bases not matched to a gene: 4. The CDR3 contains 13 residues. The germline V gene encodes CDR1 SQVTM and CDR2 ANQGSEA. The DNA for the CDR3 is TGCAGCGTTGACGGACAGGGGGCCACCGAGCAGTACTTC. Protein: CSVDGQGATEQYF.

In this sample, this clonotype turned up once. The V call is TRBV7-9, the J call TRBJ1-3; D call uncertain. Germline V gene sequence: CDR1 SEHNR, CDR2 FQNEAQ (reference sequence). The germline V and J ends were trimmed by 2 bases and 2 bases, with 7 bases remaining between them. The CDR3 runs to 14 residues. Here the CDR3 reads CASSLRAAGNTIYF. In DNA form, the CDR3 reads TGTGCCAGCAGCTTAAGGGCAGCTGGAAACACCATATATTTT.

The J gene is TRBJ2-3, the V gene TRBV15; D is undetermined. This CDR3 region has 16 residues. Germline CDR1 reads LNHNV; CDR2 reads YYDKDF (reference sequence). Trimming stripped 0 bases from V and 1 base from J, with 11 bases between. Here the CDR3 reads CATSRDRPPRTDTQYF. The CDR3 bases are TGTGCCACCAGCAGAGATAGGCCTCCACGCACAGATACGCAGTATTTT.

This clonotype was counted at least ten times. The rearrangement uses TRBV5-1 and TRBJ2-7; D remains ambiguous. V was trimmed by 0 bases and J by 2 bases, leaving 9 bases between them. The CDR3 consists of 14 residues. Germline lookup yields CDR1 SGHRS and CDR2 YFSETQ. CDR3 DNA: TGCGCCAGCAGCTTGGTACCGACGACCTACGAGCAGTACTTC. Its translation is CASSLVPTTYEQYF.